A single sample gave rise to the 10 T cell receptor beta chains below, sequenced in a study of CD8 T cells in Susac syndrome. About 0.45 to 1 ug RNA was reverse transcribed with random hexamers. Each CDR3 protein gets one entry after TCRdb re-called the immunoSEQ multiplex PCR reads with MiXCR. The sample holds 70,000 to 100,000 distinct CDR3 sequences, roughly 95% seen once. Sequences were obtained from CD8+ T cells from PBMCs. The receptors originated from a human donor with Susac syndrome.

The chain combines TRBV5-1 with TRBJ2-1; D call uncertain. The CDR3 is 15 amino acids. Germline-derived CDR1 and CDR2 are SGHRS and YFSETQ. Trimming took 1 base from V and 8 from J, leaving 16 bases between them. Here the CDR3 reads CASSLTAEKGDEQFF. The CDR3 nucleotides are TGCGCCAGCAGCTTGACGGCCGAAAAGGGCGATGAGCAGTTCTTC.

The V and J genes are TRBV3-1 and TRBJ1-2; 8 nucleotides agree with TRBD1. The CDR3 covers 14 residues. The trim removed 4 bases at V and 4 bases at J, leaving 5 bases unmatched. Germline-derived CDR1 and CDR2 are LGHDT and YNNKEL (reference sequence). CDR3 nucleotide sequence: TGTGCCAGCAGCCGCGGACAGGGTTTCTATGGCTACACCTTC. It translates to CASSRGQGFYGYTF.

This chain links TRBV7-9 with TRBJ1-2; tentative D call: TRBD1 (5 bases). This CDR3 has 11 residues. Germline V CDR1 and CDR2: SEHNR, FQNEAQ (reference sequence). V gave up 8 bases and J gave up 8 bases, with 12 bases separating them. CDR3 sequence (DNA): TGTGCCAGCGGCGGAGGGGTAGGCTACACCTTC. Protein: CASGGGVGYTF.

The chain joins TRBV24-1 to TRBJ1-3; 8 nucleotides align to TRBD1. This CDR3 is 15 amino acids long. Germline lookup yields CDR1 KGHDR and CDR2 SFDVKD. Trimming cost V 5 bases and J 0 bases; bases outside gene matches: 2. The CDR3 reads CATSATGGSGNTIYF. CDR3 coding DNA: TGTGCCACCAGTGCCACAGGGGGCTCTGGAAACACCATATATTTT.

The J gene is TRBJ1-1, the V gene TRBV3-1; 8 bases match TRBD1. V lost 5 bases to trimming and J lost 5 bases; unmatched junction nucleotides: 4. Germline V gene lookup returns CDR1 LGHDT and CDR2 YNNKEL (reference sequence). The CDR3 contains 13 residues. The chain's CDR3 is CASSSGGWTEAFF. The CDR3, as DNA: TGTGCCAGCAGCTCAGGGGGCTGGACTGAAGCTTTCTTT.

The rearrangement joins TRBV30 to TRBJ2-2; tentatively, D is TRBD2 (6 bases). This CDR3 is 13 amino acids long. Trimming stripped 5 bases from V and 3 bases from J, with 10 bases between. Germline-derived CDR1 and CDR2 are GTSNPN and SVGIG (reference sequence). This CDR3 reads CAWAGGYTGELFF. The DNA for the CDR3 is TGTGCCTGGGCCGGGGGTTACACCGGGGAGCTGTTTTTT.

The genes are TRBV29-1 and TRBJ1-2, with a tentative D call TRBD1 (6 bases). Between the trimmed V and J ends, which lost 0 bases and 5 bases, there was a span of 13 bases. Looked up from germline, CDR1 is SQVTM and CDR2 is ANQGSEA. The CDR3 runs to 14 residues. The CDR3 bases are TGCAGCGTTGAAGATCTTGAGACAGGATATGGCTACACCTTC. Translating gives CSVEDLETGYGYTF.

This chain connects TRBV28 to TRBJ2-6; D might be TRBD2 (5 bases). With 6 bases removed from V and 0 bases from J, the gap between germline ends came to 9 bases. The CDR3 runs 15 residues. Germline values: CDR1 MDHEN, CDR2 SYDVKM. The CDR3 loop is CASRGVHSGANVLTF. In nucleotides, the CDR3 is TGTGCCAGCAGGGGAGTTCACTCTGGGGCCAACGTCCTGACTTTC. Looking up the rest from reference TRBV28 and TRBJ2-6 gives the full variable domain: DVKVTQSSRYLVKRTGEKVFLECVQDMDHENMFWYRQDPGLGLRLIYFSYDVKMKEKGDIPEGYSVSREKKERFSLILESASTNQTSMYLCASRGVHSGANVLTFGAGSRLTVL.

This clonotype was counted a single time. CDR3 bases: TGTGCCAGCAGTTTTAGACAGTTGCTGGAAAAACTGTTTTTT. Encoded protein: CASSFRQLLEKLFF. This chain links TRBV2 with TRBJ1-4, with D possibly TRBD1 on 5 matching bases. Looked up from germline, CDR1 is SNHLY and CDR2 is FYNNEI. Trimming left V 5 bases short and J 8 bases short, with 15 bases between. The CDR3 is made up of 14 amino acids.

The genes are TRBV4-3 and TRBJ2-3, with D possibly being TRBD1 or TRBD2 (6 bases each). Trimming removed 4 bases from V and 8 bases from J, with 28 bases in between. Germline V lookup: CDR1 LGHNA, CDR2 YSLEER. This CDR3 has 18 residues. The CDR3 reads CASSLADPGTTGAGTQYF. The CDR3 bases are TGCGCCAGCAGCCTTGCAGACCCTGGGACGACAGGAGCGGGTACGCAGTATTTT.